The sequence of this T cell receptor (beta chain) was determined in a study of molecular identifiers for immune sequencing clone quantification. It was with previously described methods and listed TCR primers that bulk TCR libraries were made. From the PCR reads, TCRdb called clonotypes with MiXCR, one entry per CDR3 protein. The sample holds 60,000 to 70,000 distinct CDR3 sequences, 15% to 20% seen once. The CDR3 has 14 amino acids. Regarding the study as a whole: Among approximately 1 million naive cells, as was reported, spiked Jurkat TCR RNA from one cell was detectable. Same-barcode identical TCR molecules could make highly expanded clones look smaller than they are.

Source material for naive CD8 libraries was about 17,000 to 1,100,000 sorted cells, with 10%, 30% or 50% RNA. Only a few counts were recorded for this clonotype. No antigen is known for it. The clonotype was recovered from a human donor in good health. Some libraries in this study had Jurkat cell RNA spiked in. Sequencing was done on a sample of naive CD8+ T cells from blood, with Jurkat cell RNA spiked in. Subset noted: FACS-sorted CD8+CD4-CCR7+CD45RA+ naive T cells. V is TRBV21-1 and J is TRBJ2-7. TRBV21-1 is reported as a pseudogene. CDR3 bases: TGTGCCAGCAGCCGTAACGACCCAACCTACGAGCAGTACTTC. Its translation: CASSRNDPTYEQYF.